The clone carrying this TCR beta chain was seen at least ten times. Its antigen remains unidentified. V lost 3 bases to trimming and J lost 0 bases, with 16 bases between them. The germline gives CDR1 DFQATT, CDR2 SNEGSKA (reference sequence). CDR3 size: 16 residues. These data belong to a study of prognosis after radiotherapy for stage I lung cancer. Broader study findings: Counted unique TCR clones declined after stereotactic body radiation therapy (median approximately 10,000 versus 7,000).

Starting from genomic DNA, TCR beta CDR3 was amplified through two-round multiplex PCR. Primers were specific to each TRBV and TRBJ gene in first-round PCR. TCRdb reanalysed the multiplex PCR reads using MiXCR and keeps one entry per CDR3 protein. The sample shows approximately 17,000 distinct CDR3 sequences, approximately 28% of them seen only once. The chain combines TRBV20-1 with TRBJ2-3; D possibly matches TRBD1 or TRBD2 (5 bases each). This sample comprised PBMCs, obtained before or after stereotactic body radiation therapy (not recorded which). The clonotype was recovered from a donor aged 50 or older with non-small cell lung cancer. The CDR3 reads CSASTMGRLSTDTQYF. In DNA, the CDR3 is TGCAGTGCTAGTACTATGGGACGGTTGAGCACAGATACGCAGTATTTT.